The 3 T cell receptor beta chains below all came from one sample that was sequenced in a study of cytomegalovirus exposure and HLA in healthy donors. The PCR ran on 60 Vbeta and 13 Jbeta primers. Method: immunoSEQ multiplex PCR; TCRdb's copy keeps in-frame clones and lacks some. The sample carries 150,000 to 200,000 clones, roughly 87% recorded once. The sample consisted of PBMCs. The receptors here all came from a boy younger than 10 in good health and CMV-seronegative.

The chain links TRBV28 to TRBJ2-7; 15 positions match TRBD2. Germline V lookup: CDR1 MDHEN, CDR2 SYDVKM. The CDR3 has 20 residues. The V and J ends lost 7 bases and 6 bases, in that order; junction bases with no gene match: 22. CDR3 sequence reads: CASIQRWTSGRVAPGSEQYF. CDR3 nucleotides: TGTGCCAGCATCCAAAGGTGGACTAGCGGGAGGGTCGCCCCGGGTTCCGAGCAGTACTTC.

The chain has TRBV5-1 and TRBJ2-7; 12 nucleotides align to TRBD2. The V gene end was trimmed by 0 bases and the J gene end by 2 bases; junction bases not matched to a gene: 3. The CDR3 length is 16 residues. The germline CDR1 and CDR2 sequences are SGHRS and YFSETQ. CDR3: CASSLDPSGRAYEQYF. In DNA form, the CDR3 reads TGCGCCAGCAGCTTGGACCCTAGCGGGAGGGCCTACGAGCAGTACTTC.

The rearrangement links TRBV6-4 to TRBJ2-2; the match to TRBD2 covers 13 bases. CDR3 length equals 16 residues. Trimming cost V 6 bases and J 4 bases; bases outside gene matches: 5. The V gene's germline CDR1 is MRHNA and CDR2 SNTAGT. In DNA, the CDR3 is TGTGCCAGCAGCGGACTAGCGGGGGAGTCCACCGGGGAGCTGTTTTTT. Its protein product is CASSGLAGESTGELFF.